These 9 T cell receptor beta chains came from one sample sequenced in a study of early stage breast cancer tumors. Clones were sequenced by immunoSEQ multiplex PCR, and TCRdb holds only the in-frame ones, with some missing. This sample has some 14,000 clones, with 75% to 85% found just once. The sequenced material came from normal breast tissue next to the tumor. All receptors derive from a person aged 45-60 years with breast cancer.

The chain recombines TRBV7-2 with TRBJ2-7, with 7 bases identical to TRBD2. V shed 4 bases, J shed 2 bases, and the junction held 5 bases outside the gene matches. The CDR3 runs to 14 residues. The germline gives CDR1 SGHTA, CDR2 FQGNSA. The CDR3 loop reads CASSSSGDPYEQYF. CDR3 nucleotides: TGTGCCAGCAGCTCGAGCGGGGATCCCTACGAGCAGTACTTC.

This rearrangement joins TRBV5-1 to TRBJ1-3, with 7 bases aligning to TRBD1. V lost 7 bases to trimming and J lost 0 bases; unmatched junction nucleotides: 16. The germline V gene encodes CDR1 SGHRS and CDR2 YFSETQ. The CDR3 contains 18 residues. For the CDR3, the DNA is TGCGCCAGCGCAAGGAGCGGTGGGGGACAGAGCTCTGGAAACACCATATATTTT. Amino acid sequence: CASARSGGGQSSGNTIYF.

This clone came up once. The chain joins TRBV18 to TRBJ2-1; 7 nucleotides match TRBD1. This CDR3 has 15 amino acids. In germline, CDR1 is KGHSH, CDR2 LQKENI. Unmatched junction bases numbered 10, after V lost 6 bases and J lost 5 bases. Here the CDR3 reads CASSTDRVGNNEQFF. The CDR3 nucleotides read TGTGCCAGCTCGACAGACAGGGTGGGTAACAATGAGCAGTTCTTC.

V gene TRBV5-4 combines with J gene TRBJ2-7; 9 bases line up with TRBD2. Trimming took 4 bases from V and 3 from J; bases not matched to a gene: 8. In germline, CDR1 is SGHNT, CDR2 YYREEE (reference sequence). The CDR3 extends over 15 amino acids. The CDR3 sequence: CASSADAGGVYEQYF. As DNA, the CDR3 is TGTGCCAGCAGCGCAGATGCGGGAGGGGTCTACGAGCAGTACTTC.

This chain connects TRBV6-5 to TRBJ1-2; a weak D match, TRBD1 (5 bases). CDR1 MNHEY and CDR2 SVGAGI come from the germline V gene. The CDR3 has 13 amino acids. V was shortened by 6 bases and J by 7 bases, with 15 bases between the two germline ends. This CDR3 is CASSLREIGGYTF. In nucleotides, the CDR3 is TGTGCCAGCAGCCTCAGGGAGATTGGTGGCTACACCTTC.

This clone was counted a few times. The CDR3 loop reads CASSYETEAQYF. In DNA, the CDR3 is TGTGCCAGCTCATACGAAACGGAGGCCCAGTACTTC. This chain connects TRBV18 to TRBJ2-5, with a possible D match to TRBD2 (5 bases). CDR3 size: 12 residues. The V and J ends lost 5 bases and 9 bases respectively, with 13 bases between them. CDR1 and CDR2 from the germline V gene are KGHSH and LQKENI.

This chain uses TRBV19 with TRBJ1-6; TRBD1 might be the D (5 bases). Germline CDR1 reads LNHDA; CDR2 reads SQIVND (reference sequence). The CDR3 consists of 13 residues. Trimming left V 10 bases short and J 4 bases short, with 11 bases between. The CDR3 loop reads CATTQDYNSPLHF. DNA of the CDR3: TGTGCCACAACACAGGATTATAATTCACCCCTCCACTTT.

The genes are TRBV7-2 and TRBJ2-2, with TRBD2 matching 9 bases. The CDR3 runs to 16 residues. V lost 4 bases to trimming and J lost 5 bases; unmatched junction nucleotides: 8. Germline V gene lookup returns CDR1 SGHTA and CDR2 FQGNSA. The CDR3 coding sequence is TGTGCCAGCAGCTCAAGGGCGGGGGGGCAAACCGGGGAGCTGTTTTTT. Its translation: CASSSRAGGQTGELFF.

CDR3 nucleotide sequence: TGCAGCTATTACGAGGGGGCAGATACGCAGTATTTT. Encoded protein: CSYYEGADTQYF. The chain uses TRBV29-1 and TRBJ2-3; D perhaps matches TRBD1 (6 bases). Germline V CDR1 and CDR2: SQVTM, ANQGSEA. Trimming took 8 bases from V and 4 from J, leaving 13 bases between them. The CDR3 is 12 amino acids.